This T cell receptor (beta chain) was recorded in a study of T cells in Graves' hyperthyroidism and ophthalmopathy. Study-wide points: A model using 13 V-J features told ophthalmopathy apart from stable hyperthyroidism. In the blood, most expanded thyroid clonotypes above 0.001 appeared as well.

Germline CDR1 reads LNHDA; CDR2 reads SQIVND (reference sequence). This CDR3 has 15 amino acids. Unmatched junction bases numbered 4, after V lost 3 bases and J lost 5 bases. TCR beta CDR3 regions were amplified from RNA. Primed by the HTBI set, a first-round RT-PCR was run on the TCR CDR3. MiXCR, run by TCRdb on the multiplex PCR reads, gives a single entry per CDR3 protein. The data contain about 420,000 distinct CDR3 sequences, roughly an eighth of them singletons. Diagnostic assessment was based on clinical symptoms, serum thyroxine and TRAb, thyroid ultrasound and orbital computed tomography. This clonotype was counted only a few times. What it binds is not known.

Sequencing used blood. This rearrangement joins TRBV19 to TRBJ2-1; 10 nucleotides align to TRBD2. The TCR originated in a woman aged 18-29 years with Graves' hyperthyroidism. CDR3 loop: CASSMTSGLNNEQFF. CDR3 nucleotide sequence: TGTGCCAGTAGTATGACTAGCGGGCTAAACAATGAGCAGTTCTTC.